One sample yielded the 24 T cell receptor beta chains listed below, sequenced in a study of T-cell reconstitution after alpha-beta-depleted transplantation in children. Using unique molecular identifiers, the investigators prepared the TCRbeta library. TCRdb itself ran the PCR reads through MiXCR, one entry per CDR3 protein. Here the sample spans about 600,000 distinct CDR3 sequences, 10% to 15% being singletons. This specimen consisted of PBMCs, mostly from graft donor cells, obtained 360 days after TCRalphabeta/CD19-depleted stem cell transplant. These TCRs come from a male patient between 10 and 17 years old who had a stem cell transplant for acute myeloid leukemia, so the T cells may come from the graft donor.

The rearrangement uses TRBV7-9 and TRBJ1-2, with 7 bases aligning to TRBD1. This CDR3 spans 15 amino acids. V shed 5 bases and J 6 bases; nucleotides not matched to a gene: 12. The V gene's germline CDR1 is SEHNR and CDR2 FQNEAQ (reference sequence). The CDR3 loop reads CASSPTSTGIDGYTF. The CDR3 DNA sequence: TGTGCCAGCAGCCCGACCTCGACAGGGATCGATGGCTACACCTTC.

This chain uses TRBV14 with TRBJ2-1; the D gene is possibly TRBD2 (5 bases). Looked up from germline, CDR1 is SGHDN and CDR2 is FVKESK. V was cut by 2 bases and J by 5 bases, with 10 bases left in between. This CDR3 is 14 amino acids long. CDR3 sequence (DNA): TGTGCCAGCAGCCAACTAACTAGGAACAATGAGCAGTTCTTC. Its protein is CASSQLTRNNEQFF. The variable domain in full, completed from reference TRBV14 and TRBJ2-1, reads EAGVTQFPSHSVIEKGQTVTLRCDPISGHDNLYWYRRVMGKEIKFLLHFVKESKQDESGMPNNRFLAERTGGTYSTLKVQPAELEDSGVYFCASSQLTRNNEQFFGPGTRLTVL.

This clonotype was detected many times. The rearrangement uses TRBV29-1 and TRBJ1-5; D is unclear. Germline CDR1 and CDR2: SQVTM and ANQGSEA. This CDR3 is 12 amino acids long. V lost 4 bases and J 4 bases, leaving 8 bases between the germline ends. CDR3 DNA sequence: TGCAGCGTTGGATCCAGTAATCAGCCCCAGCATTTT. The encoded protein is CSVGSSNQPQHF.

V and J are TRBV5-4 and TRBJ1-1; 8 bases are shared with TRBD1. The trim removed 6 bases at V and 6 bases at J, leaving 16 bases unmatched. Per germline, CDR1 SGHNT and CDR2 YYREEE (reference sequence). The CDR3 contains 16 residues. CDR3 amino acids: CASNPGLADRAAEAFF. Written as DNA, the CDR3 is TGTGCCAGCAACCCTGGGCTCGCGGACAGGGCGGCTGAAGCTTTCTTT. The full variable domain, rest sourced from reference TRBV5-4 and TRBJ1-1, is ETGVTQSPTHLIKTRGQQVTLRCSSQSGHNTVSWYQQALGQGPQFIFQYYREEENGRGNFPPRFSGLQFPNYSSELNVNALELDDSALYLCASNPGLADRAAEAFFGQGTRLTVV.

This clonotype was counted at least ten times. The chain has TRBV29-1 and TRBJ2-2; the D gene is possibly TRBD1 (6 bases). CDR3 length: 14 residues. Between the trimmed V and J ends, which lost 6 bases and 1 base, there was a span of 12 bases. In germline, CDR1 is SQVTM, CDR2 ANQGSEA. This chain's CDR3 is CSVRTVMNTGELFF. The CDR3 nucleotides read TGCAGCGTCCGGACAGTAATGAACACCGGGGAGCTGTTTTTT.

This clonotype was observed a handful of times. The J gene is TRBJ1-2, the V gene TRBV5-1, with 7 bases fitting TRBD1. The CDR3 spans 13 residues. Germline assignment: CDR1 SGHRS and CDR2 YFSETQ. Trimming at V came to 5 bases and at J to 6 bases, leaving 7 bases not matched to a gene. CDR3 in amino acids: CASSPDRVNGYTF. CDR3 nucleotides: TGCGCCAGCAGTCCCGACAGGGTTAATGGCTACACCTTC.

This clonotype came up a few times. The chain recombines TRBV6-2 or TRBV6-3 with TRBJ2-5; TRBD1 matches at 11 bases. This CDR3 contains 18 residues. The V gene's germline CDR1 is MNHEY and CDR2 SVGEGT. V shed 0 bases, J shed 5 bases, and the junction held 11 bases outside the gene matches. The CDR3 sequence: CASSYSPDRGRYMETQYF. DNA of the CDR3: TGTGCCAGCAGTTACTCTCCGGACAGGGGGCGTTATATGGAGACCCAGTACTTC.

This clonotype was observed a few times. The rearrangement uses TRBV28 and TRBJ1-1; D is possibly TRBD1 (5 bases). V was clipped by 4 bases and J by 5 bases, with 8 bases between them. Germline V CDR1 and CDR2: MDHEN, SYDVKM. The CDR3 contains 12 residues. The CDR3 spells CASSSGLTEAFF. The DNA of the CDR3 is TGTGCCAGCAGTTCAGGGTTGACTGAAGCTTTCTTT.

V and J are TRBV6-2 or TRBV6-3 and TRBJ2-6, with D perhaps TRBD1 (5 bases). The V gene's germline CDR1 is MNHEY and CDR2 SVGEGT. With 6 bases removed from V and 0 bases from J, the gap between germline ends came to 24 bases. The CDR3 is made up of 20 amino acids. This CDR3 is CASSHPPYGAQVSGANVLTF. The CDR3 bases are TGTGCCAGCAGCCATCCCCCATATGGGGCGCAAGTCTCTGGGGCCAACGTCCTGACTTTC.

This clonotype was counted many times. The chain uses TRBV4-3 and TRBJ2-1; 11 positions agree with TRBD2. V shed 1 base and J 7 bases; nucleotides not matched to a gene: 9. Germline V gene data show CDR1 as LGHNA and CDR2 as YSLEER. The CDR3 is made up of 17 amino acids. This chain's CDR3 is CASSQVGLAGRENEQFF. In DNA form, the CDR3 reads TGCGCCAGCAGCCAAGTCGGACTAGCGGGCCGGGAGAATGAGCAGTTCTTC.

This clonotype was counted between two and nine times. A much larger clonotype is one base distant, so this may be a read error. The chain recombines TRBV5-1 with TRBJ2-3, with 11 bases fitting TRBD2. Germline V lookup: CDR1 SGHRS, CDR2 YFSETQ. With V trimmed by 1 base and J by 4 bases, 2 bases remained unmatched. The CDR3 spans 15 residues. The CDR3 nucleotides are TGCGCCAGCAGCTTGACTAGCGGGAGCCCAGATACGCAGTATTTT. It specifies CASSLTSGSPDTQYF. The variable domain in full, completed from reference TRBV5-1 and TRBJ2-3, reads KAGVTQTPRYLIKTRGQQVTLSCSPISGHRSVSWYQQTPGQGLQFLFEYFSETQRNKGNFPGRFSGRQFSNSRSEMNVSTLELGDSALYLCASSLTSGSPDTQYFGPGTRLTVL.

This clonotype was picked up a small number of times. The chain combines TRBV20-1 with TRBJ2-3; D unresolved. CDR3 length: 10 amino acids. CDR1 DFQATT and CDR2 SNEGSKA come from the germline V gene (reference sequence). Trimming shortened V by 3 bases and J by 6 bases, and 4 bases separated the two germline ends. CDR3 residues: CSASKDTQYF. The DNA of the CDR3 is TGCAGTGCTAGTAAGGATACGCAGTATTTT.

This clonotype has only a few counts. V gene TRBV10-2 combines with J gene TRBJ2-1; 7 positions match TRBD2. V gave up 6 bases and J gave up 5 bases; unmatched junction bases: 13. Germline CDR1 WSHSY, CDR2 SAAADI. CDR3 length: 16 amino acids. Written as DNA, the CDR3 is TGCGCCAGCAGCGTTACTAGCGTGGCTTTCCACAATGAGCAGTTCTTC. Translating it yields CASSVTSVAFHNEQFF.

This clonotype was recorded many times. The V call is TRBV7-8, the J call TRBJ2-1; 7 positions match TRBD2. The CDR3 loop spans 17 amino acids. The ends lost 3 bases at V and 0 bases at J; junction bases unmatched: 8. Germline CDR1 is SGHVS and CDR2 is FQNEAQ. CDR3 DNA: TGTGCCAGCAGCTTTTGGGGGAGGGCCAGCTCCTACAATGAGCAGTTCTTC. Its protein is CASSFWGRASSYNEQFF.

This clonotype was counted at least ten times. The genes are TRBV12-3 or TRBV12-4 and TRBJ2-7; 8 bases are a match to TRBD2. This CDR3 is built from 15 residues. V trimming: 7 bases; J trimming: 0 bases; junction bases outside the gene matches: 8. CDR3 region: CASKKAGGLSYEQYF. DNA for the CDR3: TGTGCCAGCAAGAAGGCGGGAGGACTCTCCTACGAGCAGTACTTC.

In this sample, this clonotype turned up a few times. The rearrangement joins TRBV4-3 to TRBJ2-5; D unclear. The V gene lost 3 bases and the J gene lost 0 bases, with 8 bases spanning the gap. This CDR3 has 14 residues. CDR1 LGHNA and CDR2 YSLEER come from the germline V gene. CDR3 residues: CASSQSEYQETQYF. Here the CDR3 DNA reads TGCGCCAGCAGCCAGAGCGAGTACCAAGAGACCCAGTACTTC.

DNA for the CDR3: TGTGCCAGCAGCCCATTCAGGAGCACCGGGGAGCTGTTTTTT. Translation: CASSPFRSTGELFF. This chain connects TRBV11-3 to TRBJ2-2, with no clear D. Germline CDR1 reads SGHNT; CDR2 reads YENEEA. The CDR3 is 14 amino acids. V lost 5 bases to trimming and J lost 4 bases, with 11 bases between them.

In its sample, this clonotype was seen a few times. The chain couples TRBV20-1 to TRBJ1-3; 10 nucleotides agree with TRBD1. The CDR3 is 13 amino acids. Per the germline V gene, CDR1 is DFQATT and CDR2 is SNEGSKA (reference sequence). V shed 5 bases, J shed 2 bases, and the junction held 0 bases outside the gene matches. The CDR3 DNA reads TGCAGTGCTGGACAGGGGGCTGGAAACACCATATATTTT. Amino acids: CSAGQGAGNTIYF.

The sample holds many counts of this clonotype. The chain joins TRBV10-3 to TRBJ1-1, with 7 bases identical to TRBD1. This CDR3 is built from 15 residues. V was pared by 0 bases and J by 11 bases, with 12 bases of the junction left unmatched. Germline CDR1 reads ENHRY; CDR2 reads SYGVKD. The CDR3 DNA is TGTGCCATCAGTGAGTCTCGCCATCAGGGGGTAGAGGCTTTCTTT. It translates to CAISESRHQGVEAFF.

The chain's CDR3 is CASSLDRGQYNEQFF. The CDR3 coding sequence is TGCGCCAGCAGCCTAGACAGGGGGCAATACAATGAGCAGTTCTTC. This chain connects TRBV5-1 to TRBJ2-1, with TRBD1 identical over 10 bases. Germline V gene data show CDR1 as SGHRS and CDR2 as YFSETQ. The CDR3 contains 15 residues. Trimming took 4 bases from V and 4 from J; bases not matched to a gene: 5.

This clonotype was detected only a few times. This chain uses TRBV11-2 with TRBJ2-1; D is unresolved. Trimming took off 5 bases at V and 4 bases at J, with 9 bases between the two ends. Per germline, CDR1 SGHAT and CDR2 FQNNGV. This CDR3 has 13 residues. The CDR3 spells CASSPFLYNEQFF. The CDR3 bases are TGTGCCAGCAGCCCGTTCTTGTACAATGAGCAGTTCTTC.

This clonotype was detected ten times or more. CDR3 sequence reads: CASSLGLAGGPWTDTQYF. The DNA of the CDR3 is TGTGCCAGCAGCCTCGGACTAGCGGGAGGGCCCTGGACAGATACGCAGTATTTT. The chain employs TRBV11-2 and TRBJ2-3, with TRBD2 matching 15 bases. Germline trimming cut 5 bases from V and 3 bases from J; bases unmatched to any gene: 9. Germline-derived CDR1 and CDR2 are SGHAT and FQNNGV. The CDR3 contains 18 residues.

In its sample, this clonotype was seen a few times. The CDR3 nucleotides read TGTGCCAGCAGCCAAGGGACTAGCGGGAGTGGGTCCTACAATGAGCAGTTCTTC. This gives the protein CASSQGTSGSGSYNEQFF. The J gene is TRBJ2-1, the V gene TRBV4-2; 13 nucleotides align to TRBD2. The junction had 4 bases not matched to a gene; V was cut back by 1 base and J by 1 base. Germline V gene data show CDR1 as LGHNA and CDR2 as YNFKEQ. This CDR3 is 18 amino acids long.

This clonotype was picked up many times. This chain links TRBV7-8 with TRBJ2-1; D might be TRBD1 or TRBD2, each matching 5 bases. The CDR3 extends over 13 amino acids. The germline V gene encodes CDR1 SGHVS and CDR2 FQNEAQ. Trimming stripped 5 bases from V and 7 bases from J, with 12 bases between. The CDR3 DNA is TGTGCCAGCAGCCGGGACCTAGTGAATGAGCAGTTCTTC. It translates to CASSRDLVNEQFF. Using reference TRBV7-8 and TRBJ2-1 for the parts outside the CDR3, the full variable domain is GAGVSQSPRYKVAKRGQDVALRCDPISGHVSLFWYQQALGQGPEFLTYFQNEAQLDKSGLPSDRFFAERPEGSVSTLKIQRTQQEDSAVYLCASSRDLVNEQFFGPGTRLTVL.